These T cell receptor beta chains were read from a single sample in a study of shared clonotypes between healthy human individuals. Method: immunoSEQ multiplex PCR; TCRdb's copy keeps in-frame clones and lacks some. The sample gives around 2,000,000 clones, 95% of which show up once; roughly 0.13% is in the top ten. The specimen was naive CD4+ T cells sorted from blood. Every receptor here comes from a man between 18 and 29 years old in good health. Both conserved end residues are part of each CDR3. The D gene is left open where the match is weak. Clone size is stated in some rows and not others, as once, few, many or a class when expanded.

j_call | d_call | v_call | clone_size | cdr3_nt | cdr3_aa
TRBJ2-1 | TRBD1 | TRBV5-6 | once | TGTGCCAGCAGCCGTACCGGGACAGGGGGAAGCGGGAGCTACAATGAGCAGTTCTTC | CASSRTGTGGSGSYNEQFF
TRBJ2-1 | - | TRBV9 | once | TGTGCCAGCAGCGTAGAAGGTCTCTCCTACAATGAGCAGTTCTTC | CASSVEGLSYNEQFF
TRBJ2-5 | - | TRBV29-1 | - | TGCAGCGTTGAAGTGGGGGGGGCGAGAGAGACCCAGTACTTC | CSVEVGGARETQYF
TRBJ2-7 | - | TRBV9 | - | TGTGCCAGCAGCGTGGGGGACGCTACCTACGAGCAGTACTTC | CASSVGDATYEQYF
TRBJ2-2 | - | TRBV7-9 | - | TGTGCCAGCGGCCTGACTGACCAGGTCGGGGAGCTGTTTTTT | CASGLTDQVGELFF
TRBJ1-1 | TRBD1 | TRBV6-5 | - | TGTGCCAGCGGGTGGACAGGGACCTTTCGCACTGAAGCTTTCTTT | CASGWTGTFRTEAFF
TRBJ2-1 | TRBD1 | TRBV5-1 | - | TGCGCCAGCAGCTTATGGACAGGGCGAACCGGGCAGTTCTTC | CASSLWTGRTGQFF
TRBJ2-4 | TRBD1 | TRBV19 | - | TGTGCCAGTAGTATAGATCCGGGACAGCTAGCCAAAAACATTCAGTACTTC | CASSIDPGQLAKNIQYF
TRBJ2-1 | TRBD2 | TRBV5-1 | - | TGCGCCAGCAGCTTGGACCTAGCGGACAATGAGCAGTTCTTC | CASSLDLADNEQFF
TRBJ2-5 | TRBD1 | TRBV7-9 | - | TGTGCCAGCAGCTCCGGACAGGGTGAGACCCAGTACTTC | CASSSGQGETQYF
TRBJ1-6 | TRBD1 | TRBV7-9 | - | TGTGCCAGCAGCCACCCGGGACAGGGACCCTATAATTCACCCCTCCACTTT | CASSHPGQGPYNSPLHF
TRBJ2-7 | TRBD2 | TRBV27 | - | TGTGCCAGCAGTGCGGGACTAGGACTACGGGAGCAGTACTTC | CASSAGLGLREQYF
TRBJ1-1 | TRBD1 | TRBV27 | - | TGTGCCAGCAGTTCAAGGACAGGGGGGCCTGAAGCTTTCTTT | CASSSRTGGPEAFF
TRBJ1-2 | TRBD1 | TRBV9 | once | TGTGCCAGCAGCGTAGGGGCAGGGGGCGCCTATGGCTACACCTTC | CASSVGAGGAYGYTF
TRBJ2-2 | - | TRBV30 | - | TGTGCCTGGAGTGTCTTAGTCGGCACCGGGGAGCTGTTTTTT | CAWSVLVGTGELFF
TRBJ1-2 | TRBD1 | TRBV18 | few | TGTGCCAGCTCACCCGGACAGGATTATGGCTACACCTTC | CASSPGQDYGYTF
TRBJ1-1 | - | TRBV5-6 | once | TGTGCCAGCAGCTTTCGGGAAATTCGCAGGAACACTGAAGCTTTCTTT | CASSFREIRRNTEAFF
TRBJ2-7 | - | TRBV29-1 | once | TGCAGCGTTAAGGGCGCGGTGGCGGGCGAGCAGTACTTC | CSVKGAVAGEQYF
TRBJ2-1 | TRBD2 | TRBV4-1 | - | TGCGCCAGCAGCAGGAGCGGGAGGGGCGGTGAGCAGTTCTTC | CASSRSGRGGEQFF
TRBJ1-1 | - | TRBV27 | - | TGTGCCAGCAGTTTGTTATTGAACACTGAAGCTTTCTTT | CASSLLLNTEAFF
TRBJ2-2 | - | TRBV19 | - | TGTGCCAGTAAGGAGTACGGCTCCGGGGAGCTGTTTTTT | CASKEYGSGELFF
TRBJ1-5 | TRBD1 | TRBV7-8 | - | TGTGCCAGCAGCGTCCGGACAGGCAGCAATCAGCCCCAGCATTTT | CASSVRTGSNQPQHF
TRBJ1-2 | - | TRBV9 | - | TGTGCCAGCAGCGCGTCCTTGGGGAGGGGTGTCTATGGCTACACCTTC | CASSASLGRGVYGYTF
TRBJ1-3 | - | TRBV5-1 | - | TGCGCCAGCAGCTTGAACGGGGGCTCCGGAAACACCATATATTTT | CASSLNGGSGNTIYF
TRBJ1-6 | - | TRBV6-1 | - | TGTGCCAGCAGTGAAGTAGGGGTTTCACCCCTCCACTTT | CASSEVGVSPLHF
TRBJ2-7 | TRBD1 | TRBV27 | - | TGTGCCAGCCGAAAGACAGGGGGTTCCTTCGGGCAGTACTTC | CASRKTGGSFGQYF
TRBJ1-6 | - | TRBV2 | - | TGTGCCAGCAGTGAAGACGCCGCCTTGAGGGTGGATTCACCCCTCCACTTT | CASSEDAALRVDSPLHF
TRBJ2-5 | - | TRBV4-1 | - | TGCGCCAGCAGCCAAGGTGGGGGTCTTCAAGAGACCCAGTACTTC | CASSQGGGLQETQYF
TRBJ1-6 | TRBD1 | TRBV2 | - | TGTGCCAGCAGTGTCCCCCCAGGGGGGAGCTCCTATAATTCACCCCTCCACTTT | CASSVPPGGSSYNSPLHF
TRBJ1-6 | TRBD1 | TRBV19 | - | TGTGCCAGTAGTATAGTTACCGGGACAGGTTACAACTCCTATAATTCACCCCTCCACTTT | CASSIVTGTGYNSYNSPLHF
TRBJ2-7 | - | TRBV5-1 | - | TGCGCCAGCAGCCCTAACGGCGAGTCCTACGAGCAGTACTTC | CASSPNGESYEQYF
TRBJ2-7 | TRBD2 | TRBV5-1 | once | TGCGCCAGCAGCTTGGAATCCCCTTCGGGACTAGCATTCTACGAGCAGTACTTC | CASSLESPSGLAFYEQYF
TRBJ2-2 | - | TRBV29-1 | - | TGCAGCGTTTCGCAGGGGACGAACACCGGGGAGCTGTTTTTT | CSVSQGTNTGELFF
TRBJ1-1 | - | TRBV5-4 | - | TGTGCCAGCAGCTTGATCCACGGAAATGAAGCTTTCTTT | CASSLIHGNEAFF
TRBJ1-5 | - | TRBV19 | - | TGTGCCAGTAGTACCGGGGCCAGATCCAATCAGCCCCAGCATTTT | CASSTGARSNQPQHF
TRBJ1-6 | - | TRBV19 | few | TGTGCCAGTAGTATAGCGGGCTATAATTCACCCCTCCACTTT | CASSIAGYNSPLHF
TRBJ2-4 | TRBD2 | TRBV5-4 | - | TGTGCCAGCAGCTTCGGCCAGCGGGGATCCATTCAGTACTTC | CASSFGQRGSIQYF
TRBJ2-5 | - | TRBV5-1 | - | TGCGCCAGCAGCTTGACCATGAAAGAGACCCAGTACTTC | CASSLTMKETQYF
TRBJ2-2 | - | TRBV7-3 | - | TGTGCCAGCAGCTTAATGTCAGGGACCGGGGAGCTGTTTTTT | CASSLMSGTGELFF
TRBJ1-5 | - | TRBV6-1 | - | TGTGCCAGCAGTGAAGCTGTATGGGCAGCTTCGCATTTT | CASSEAVWAASHF
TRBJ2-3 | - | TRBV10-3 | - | TGTGCCATCAGTGAGGAGGGGGGGCCTACAGATACGCAGTATTTT | CAISEEGGPTDTQYF